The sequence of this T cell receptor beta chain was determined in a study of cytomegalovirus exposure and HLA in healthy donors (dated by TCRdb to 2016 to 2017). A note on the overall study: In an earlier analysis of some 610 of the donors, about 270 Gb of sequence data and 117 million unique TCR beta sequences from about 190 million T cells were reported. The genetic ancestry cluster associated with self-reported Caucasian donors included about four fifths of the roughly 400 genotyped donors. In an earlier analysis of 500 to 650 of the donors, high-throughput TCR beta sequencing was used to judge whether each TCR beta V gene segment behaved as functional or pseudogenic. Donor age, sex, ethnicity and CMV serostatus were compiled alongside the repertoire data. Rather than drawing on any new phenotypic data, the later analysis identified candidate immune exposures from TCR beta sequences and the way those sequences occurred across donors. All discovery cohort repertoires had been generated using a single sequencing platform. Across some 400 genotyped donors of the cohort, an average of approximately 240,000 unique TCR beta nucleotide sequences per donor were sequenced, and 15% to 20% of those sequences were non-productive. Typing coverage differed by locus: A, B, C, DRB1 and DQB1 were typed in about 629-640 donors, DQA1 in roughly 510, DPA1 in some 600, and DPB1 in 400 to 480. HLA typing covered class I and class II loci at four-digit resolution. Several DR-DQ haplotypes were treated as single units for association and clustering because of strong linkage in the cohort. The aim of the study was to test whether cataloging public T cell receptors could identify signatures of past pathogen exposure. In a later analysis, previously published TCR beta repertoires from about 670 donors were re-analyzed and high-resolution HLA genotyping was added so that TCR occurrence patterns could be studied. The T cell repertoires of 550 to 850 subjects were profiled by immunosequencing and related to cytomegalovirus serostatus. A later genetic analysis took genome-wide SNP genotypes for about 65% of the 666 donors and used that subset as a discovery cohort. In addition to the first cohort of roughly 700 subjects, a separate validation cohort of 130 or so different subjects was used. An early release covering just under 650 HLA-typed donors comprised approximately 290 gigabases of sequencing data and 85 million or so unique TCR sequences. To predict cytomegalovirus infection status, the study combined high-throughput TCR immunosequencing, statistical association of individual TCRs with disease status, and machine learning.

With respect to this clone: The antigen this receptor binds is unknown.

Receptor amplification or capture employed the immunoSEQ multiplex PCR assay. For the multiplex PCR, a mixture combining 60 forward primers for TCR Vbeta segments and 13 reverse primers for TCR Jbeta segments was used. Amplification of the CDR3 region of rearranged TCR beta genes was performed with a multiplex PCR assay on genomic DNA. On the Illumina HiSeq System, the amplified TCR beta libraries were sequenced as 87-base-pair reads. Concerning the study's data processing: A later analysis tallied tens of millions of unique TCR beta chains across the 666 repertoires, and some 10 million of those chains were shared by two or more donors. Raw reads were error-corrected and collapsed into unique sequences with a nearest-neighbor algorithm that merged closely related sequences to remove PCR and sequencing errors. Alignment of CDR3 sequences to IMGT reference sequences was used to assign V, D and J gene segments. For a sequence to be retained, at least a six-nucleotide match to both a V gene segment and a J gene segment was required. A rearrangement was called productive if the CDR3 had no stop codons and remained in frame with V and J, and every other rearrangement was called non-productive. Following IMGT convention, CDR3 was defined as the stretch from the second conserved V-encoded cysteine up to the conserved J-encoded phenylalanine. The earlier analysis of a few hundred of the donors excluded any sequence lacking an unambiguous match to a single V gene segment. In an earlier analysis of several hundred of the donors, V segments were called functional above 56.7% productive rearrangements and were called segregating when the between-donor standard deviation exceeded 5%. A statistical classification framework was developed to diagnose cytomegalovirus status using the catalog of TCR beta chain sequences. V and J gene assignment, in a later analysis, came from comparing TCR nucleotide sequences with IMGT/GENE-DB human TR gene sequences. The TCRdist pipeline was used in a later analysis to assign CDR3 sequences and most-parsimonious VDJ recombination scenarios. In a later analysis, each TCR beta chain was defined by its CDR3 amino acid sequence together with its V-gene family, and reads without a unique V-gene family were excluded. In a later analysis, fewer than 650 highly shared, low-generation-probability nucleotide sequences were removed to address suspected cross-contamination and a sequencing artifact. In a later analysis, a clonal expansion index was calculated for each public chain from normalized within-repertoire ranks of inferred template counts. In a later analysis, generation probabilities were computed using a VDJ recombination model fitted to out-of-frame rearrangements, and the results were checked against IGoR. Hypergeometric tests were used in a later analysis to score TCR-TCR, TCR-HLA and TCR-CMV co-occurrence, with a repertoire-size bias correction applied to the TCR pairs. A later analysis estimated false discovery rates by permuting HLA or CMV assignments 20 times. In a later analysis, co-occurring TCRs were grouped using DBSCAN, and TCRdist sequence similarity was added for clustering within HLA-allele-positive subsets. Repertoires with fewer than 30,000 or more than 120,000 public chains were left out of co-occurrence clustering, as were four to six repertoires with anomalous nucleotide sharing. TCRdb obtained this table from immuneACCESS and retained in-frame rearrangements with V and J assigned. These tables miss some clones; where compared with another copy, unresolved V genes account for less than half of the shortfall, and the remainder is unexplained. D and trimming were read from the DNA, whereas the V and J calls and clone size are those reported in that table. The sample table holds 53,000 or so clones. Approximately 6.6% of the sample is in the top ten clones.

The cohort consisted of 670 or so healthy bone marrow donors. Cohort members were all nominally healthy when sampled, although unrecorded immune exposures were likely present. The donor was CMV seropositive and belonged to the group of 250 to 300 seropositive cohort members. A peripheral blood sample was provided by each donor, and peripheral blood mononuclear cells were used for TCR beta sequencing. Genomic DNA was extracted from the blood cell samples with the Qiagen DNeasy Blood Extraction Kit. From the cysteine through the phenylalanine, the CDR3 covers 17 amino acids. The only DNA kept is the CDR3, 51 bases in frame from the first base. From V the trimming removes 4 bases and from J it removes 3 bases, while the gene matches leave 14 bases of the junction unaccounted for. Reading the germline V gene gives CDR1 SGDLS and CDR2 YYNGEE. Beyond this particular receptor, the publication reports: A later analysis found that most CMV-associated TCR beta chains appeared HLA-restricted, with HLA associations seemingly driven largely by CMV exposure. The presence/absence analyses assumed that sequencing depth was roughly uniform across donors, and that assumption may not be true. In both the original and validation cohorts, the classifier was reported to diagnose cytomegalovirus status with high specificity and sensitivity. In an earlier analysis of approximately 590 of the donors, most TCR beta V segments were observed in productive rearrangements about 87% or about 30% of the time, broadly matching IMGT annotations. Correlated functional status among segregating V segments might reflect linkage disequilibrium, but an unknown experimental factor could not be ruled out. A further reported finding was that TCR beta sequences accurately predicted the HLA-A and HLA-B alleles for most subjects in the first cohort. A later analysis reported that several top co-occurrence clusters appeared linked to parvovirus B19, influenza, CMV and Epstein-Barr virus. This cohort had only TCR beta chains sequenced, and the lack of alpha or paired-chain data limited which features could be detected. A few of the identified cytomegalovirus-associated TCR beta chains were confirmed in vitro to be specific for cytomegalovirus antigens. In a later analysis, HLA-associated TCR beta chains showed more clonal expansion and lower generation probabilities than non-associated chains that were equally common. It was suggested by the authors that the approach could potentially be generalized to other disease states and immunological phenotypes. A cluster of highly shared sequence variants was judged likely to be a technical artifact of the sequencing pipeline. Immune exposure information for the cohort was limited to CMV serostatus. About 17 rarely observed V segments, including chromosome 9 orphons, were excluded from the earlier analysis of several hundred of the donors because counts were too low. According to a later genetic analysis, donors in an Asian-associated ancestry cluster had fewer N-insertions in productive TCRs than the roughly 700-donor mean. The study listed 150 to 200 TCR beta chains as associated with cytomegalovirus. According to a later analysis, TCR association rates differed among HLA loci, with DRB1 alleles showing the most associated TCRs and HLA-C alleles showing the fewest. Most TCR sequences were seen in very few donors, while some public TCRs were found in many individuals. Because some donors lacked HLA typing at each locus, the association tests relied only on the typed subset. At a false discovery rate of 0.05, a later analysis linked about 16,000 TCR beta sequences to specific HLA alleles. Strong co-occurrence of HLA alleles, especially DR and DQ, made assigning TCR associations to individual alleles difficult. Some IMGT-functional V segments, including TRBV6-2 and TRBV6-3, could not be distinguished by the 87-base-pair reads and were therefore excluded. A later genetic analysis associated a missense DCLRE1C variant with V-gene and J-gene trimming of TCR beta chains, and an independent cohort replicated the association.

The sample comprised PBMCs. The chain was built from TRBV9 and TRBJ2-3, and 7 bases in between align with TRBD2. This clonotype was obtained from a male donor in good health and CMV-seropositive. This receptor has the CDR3 CASSKGLPLGRTDTQYF. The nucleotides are TGTGCCAGCAGCAAGGGACTACCCCTCGGGCGGACAGATACGCAGTATTTT.